One sample yielded the 11 T cell receptor beta chains listed below, sequenced in a study of control samples from healthy donors and cancer patients. The table came from immunoSEQ multiplex PCR; TCRdb's copy has only in-frame clones and leaves some out. Of 250,000 to 300,000 clones listed, 82% were seen once; the top ten hold about an eighth. The specimen was PBMCs. These receptors originate from a woman aged 60-70 years with lung cancer.

The CDR3 DNA is TGTGCCAGCAGCCCCTCTGGAGGGTTCGAGCAGTACTTC. Translating it yields CASSPSGGFEQYF. The V call is TRBV3-1 (or the pseudogene TRBV3-2), the J call TRBJ2-7, with TRBD2 as a possible D gene (6 bases). Germline assignment: CDR1 LGHDT and CDR2 YNNKEL (reference sequence). This CDR3 contains 13 residues. The V gene lost 4 bases and the J gene lost 6 bases, with 13 bases spanning the gap.

The V call is TRBV24-1, the J call TRBJ2-1; 10 bases line up with TRBD2. Germline V gene data show CDR1 as KGHDR and CDR2 as SFDVKD. Germline trimming cut 5 bases from V and 15 bases from J; bases unmatched to any gene: 12. The CDR3 sequence is 14 residues long. The CDR3 loop is CATSAAGGPLPWFF. In nucleotides, the CDR3 is TGTGCCACCAGTGCAGCGGGAGGGCCACTCCCTTGGTTCTTC.

In its sample, this clone was seen once. V is TRBV6-1 and J is TRBJ1-2; D may be TRBD1 (6 bases). Germline CDR1 reads MNHNS; CDR2 reads SASEGT. This CDR3 comprises 13 residues. V lost 1 base, J lost 6 bases, and 9 bases lay in between. DNA of the CDR3: TGTGCCAGCAGTGAAGACAGGGATGATGGCTACACCTTC. Translation: CASSEDRDDGYTF.

This chain links TRBV14 with TRBJ2-5, with a tentative D call TRBD1 (6 bases). CDR3 size: 12 residues. Trimming took off 4 bases at V and 8 bases at J, with 11 bases between the two ends. Germline V CDR1 and CDR2: SGHDN, FVKESK. The CDR3 nucleotides are TGTGCCAGCAGCCGAGACAGGTTAACCCAGTACTTC. This sequence encodes CASSRDRLTQYF.

V is TRBV28 and J is TRBJ2-5, with 10 bases aligning to TRBD2. Germline V gene data show CDR1 as MDHEN and CDR2 as SYDVKM. CDR3 length: 14 amino acids. V lost 5 bases, J lost 3 bases, and 3 bases stayed unmatched. CDR3 DNA: TGTGCCAGCAGTGTCAGCGGGAGGGAAGAGACCCAGTACTTC. Its translation is CASSVSGREETQYF. The variable domain in full, with the rest retrieved from reference TRBV28 and TRBJ2-5, is DVKVTQSSRYLVKRTGEKVFLECVQDMDHENMFWYRQDPGLGLRLIYFSYDVKMKEKGDIPEGYSVSREKKERFSLILESASTNQTSMYLCASSVSGREETQYFGPGTRLLVL.

This clone has just a few counts. The J gene is TRBJ2-5, the V gene TRBV7-9; 9 nucleotides agree with TRBD1. V lost 5 bases and J lost 3; bases outside the gene matches: 7. The CDR3 has 15 residues. Germline V CDR1 and CDR2: SEHNR, FQNEAQ (reference sequence). CDR3 sequence (DNA): TGTGCCAGCAGCACAGGGACAGGGAGGGAAGAGACCCAGTACTTC. Translation gives CASSTGTGREETQYF.

The V gene is TRBV5-1, the J gene TRBJ1-1; possible D gene TRBD1, 5 bases. There are 15 residues in the CDR3. Germline CDR1 and CDR2: SGHRS and YFSETQ. Between the trimmed V and J ends, which lost 0 bases and 4 bases, there was a span of 13 bases. The CDR3 coding sequence is TGCGCCAGCAGCTTGGGAGGGGCGCGAGGCACTGAAGCTTTCTTT. Protein sequence: CASSLGGARGTEAFF.

The chain joins TRBV30 to TRBJ2-3, with D perhaps TRBD2 (6 bases). The CDR3 has 12 residues. Per the germline V gene, CDR1 is GTSNPN and CDR2 is SVGIG (reference sequence). With 2 bases removed from V and 6 bases from J, the gap between germline ends came to 9 bases. CDR3 sequence: CAWSTSSDTQYF. The CDR3 DNA reads as TGTGCCTGGAGTACTAGCAGCGATACGCAGTATTTT. Filled out from reference TRBV30 and TRBJ2-3, the complete variable domain reads SQTIHQWPATLVQPVGSPLSLECTVEGTSNPNLYWYRQAAGRGLQLLFYSVGIGQISSEVPQNLSASRPQDRQFILSSKKLLLSDSGFYLCAWSTSSDTQYFGPGTRLTVL.

The rearrangement uses TRBV6-5 and TRBJ2-1; possibly TRBD2 for D (5 bases). The CDR3 runs to 12 residues. The germline V gene has CDR1 MNHEY and CDR2 SVGAGI. Trimming removed 6 bases at V and 5 bases at J, with 8 bases between. CDR3 in DNA: TGTGCCAGCAGGAGGGTCCACAATGAGCAGTTCTTC. It is translated as CASRRVHNEQFF.

The gene calls are TRBV11-2 and TRBJ2-1, with TRBD2 as a possible D gene (6 bases). Per germline, CDR1 SGHAT and CDR2 FQNNGV. V lost 1 base and J 3 bases, leaving 10 bases between the germline ends. CDR3 length: 15 residues. The CDR3 nucleotides are TGTGCCAGCAGCTTAGGGCCGGGACTCTACAATGAGCAGTTCTTC. It codes for CASSLGPGLYNEQFF.

V usage is TRBV19 and J usage is TRBJ1-1; 10 positions match TRBD1. Germline V gene sequence: CDR1 LNHDA, CDR2 SQIVND (reference sequence). The CDR3 loop spans 16 amino acids. Losses at the gene ends were 5 bases for V and 5 bases for J; bases not matched to a gene: 11. CDR3 sequence (DNA): TGTGCCAGTAGTCCGGGACAGGGGCGAATTGGGACTGAAGCTTTCTTT. This gives the protein CASSPGQGRIGTEAFF.